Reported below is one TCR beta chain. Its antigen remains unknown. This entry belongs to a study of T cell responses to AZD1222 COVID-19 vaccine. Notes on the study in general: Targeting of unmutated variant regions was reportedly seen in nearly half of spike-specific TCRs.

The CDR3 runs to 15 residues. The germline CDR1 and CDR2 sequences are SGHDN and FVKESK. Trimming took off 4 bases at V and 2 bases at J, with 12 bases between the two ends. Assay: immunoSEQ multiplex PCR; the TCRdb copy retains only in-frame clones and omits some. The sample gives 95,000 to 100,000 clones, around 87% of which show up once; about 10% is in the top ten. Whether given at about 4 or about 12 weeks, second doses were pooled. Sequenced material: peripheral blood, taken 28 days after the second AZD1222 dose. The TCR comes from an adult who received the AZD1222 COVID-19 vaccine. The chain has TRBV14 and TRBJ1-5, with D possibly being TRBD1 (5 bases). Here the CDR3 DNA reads TGTGCCAGCAGCCCTGGGGGGTATGGCAATCAGCCCCAGCATTTT. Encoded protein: CASSPGGYGNQPQHF. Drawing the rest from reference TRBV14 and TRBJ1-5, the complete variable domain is EAGVTQFPSHSVIEKGQTVTLRCDPISGHDNLYWYRRVMGKEIKFLLHFVKESKQDESGMPNNRFLAERTGGTYSTLKVQPAELEDSGVYFCASSPGGYGNQPQHFGDGTRLSIL.